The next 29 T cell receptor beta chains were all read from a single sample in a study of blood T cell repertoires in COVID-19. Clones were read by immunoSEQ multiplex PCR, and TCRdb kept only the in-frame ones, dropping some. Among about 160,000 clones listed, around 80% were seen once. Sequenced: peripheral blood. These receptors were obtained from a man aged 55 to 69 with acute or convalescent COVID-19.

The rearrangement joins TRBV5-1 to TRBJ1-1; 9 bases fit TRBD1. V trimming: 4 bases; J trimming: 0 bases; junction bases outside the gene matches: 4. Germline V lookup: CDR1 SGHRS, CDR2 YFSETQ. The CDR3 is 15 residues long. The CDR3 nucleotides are TGCGCCAGCAGCAGGGACAGGGCGGTGAACACTGAAGCTTTCTTT. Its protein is CASSRDRAVNTEAFF.

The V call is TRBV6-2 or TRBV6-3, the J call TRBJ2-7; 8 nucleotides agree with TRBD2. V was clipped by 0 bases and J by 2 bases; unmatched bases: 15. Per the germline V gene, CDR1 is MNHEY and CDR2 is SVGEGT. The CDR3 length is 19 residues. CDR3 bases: TGTGCCAGCAGTTACTCGAAGGGGTCAGCGGGGGTTCCGGCCTACGAGCAGTACTTC. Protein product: CASSYSKGSAGVPAYEQYF.

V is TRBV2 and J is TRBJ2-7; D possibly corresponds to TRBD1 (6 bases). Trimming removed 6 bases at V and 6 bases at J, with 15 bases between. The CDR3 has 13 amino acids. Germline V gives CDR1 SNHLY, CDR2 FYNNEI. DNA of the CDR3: TGTGCCAGCAGCGAAATGCAGACAGGCGAGCAGTACTTC. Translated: CASSEMQTGEQYF.

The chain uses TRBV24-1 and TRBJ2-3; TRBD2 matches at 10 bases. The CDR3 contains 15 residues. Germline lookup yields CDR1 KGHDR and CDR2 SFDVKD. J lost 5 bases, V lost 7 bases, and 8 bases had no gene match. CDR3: CATSPLAGEGDTQYF. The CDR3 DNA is TGTGCCACCAGCCCTCTAGCGGGGGAGGGAGATACGCAGTATTTT.

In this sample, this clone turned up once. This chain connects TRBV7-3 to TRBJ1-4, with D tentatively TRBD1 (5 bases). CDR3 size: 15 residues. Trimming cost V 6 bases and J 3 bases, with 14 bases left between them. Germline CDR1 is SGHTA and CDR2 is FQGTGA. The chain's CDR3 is CASSFRQLANEKLFF. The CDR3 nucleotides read TGTGCCAGCAGTTTTAGACAGCTGGCTAATGAAAAACTGTTTTTT.

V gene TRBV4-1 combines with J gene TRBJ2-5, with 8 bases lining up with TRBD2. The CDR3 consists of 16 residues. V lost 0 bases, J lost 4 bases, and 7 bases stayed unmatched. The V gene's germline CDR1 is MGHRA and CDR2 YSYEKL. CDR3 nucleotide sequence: TGCGCCAGCAGCCAAGATCGGGAGGGCCGGGGAGAGACCCAGTACTTC. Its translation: CASSQDREGRGETQYF.

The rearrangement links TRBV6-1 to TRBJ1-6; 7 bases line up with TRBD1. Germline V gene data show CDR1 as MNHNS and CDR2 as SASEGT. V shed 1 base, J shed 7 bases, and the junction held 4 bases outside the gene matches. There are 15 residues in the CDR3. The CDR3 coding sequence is TGTGCCAGCAGTGAAGGGAGGGGGCTAAATTCACCCCTCCACTTT. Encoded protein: CASSEGRGLNSPLHF.

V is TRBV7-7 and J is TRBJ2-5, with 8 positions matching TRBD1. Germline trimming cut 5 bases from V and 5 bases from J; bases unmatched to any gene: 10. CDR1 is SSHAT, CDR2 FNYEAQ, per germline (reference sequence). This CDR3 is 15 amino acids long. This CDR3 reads CASSPGQGGHETQYF. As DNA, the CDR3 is TGTGCCAGCAGCCCTGGACAGGGAGGTCACGAGACCCAGTACTTC. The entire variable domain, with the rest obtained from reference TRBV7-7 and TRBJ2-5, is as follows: GAGVSQSPRYKVTKRGQDVTLRCDPISSHATLYWYQQALGQGPEFLTYFNYEAQPDKSGLPSDRFSAERPEGSISTLTIQRTEQRDSAMYRCASSPGQGGHETQYFGPGTRLLVL.

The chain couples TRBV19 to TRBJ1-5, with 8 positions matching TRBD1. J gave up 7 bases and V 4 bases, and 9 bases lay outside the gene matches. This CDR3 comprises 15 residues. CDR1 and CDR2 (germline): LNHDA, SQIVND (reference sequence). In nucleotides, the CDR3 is TGTGCCAGTAGTACTCAGGGGGCGCGGAACCAGCCCCAGCATTTT. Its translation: CASSTQGARNQPQHF.

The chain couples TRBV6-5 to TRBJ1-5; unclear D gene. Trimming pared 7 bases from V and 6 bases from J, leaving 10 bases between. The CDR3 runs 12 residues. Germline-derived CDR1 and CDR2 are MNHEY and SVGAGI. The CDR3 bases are TGTGCCAGCAAGGAGGGAGCTCAGCCCCAGCATTTT. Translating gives CASKEGAQPQHF.

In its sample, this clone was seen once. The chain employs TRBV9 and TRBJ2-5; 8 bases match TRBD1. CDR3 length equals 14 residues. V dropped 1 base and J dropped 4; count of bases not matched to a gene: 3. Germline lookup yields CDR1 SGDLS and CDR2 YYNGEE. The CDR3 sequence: CASSVQGAGETQYF. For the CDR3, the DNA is TGTGCCAGCAGCGTACAGGGGGCCGGAGAGACCCAGTACTTC.

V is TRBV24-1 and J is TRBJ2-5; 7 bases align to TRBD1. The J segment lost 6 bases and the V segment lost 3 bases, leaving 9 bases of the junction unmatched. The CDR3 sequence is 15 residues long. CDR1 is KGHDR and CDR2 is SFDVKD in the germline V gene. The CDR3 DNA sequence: TGTGCCACCAGTGATCCCGGGACAGCCACGAAGACCCAGTACTTC. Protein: CATSDPGTATKTQYF.

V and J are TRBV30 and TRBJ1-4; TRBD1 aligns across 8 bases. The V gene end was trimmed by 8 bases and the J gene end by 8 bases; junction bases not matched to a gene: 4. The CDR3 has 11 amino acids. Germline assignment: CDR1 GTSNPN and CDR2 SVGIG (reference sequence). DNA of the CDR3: TGTGCCATGGACAGGGTGGAAAAACTGTTTTTT. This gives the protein CAMDRVEKLFF. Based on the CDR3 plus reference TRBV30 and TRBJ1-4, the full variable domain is SQTIHQWPATLVQPVGSPLSLECTVEGTSNPNLYWYRQAAGRGLQLLFYSVGIGQISSEVPQNLSASRPQDRQFILSSKKLLLSDSGFYLCAMDRVEKLFFGSGTQLSVL.

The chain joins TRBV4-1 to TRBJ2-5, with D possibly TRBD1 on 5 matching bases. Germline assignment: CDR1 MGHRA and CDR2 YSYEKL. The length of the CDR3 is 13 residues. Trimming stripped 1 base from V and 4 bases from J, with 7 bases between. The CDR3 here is CASSQATGETQYF. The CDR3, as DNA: TGCGCCAGCAGCCAAGCTACAGGAGAGACCCAGTACTTC.

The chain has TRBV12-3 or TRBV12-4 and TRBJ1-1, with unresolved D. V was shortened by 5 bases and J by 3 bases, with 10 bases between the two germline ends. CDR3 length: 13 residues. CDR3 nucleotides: TGTGCCAGCAGTCTTAGAGAGGACACTGAAGCTTTCTTT. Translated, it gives CASSLREDTEAFF.

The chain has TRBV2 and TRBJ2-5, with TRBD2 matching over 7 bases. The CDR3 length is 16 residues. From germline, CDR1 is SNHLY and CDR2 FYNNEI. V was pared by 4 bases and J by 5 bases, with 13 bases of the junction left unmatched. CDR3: CASSAEIGREGETQYF. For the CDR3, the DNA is TGTGCCAGCAGTGCAGAAATCGGCAGGGAGGGGGAGACCCAGTACTTC.

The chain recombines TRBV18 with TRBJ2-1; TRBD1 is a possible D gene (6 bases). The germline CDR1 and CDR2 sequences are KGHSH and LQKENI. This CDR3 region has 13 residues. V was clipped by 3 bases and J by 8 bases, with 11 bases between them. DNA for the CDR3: TGTGCCAGCTCACCCGGACAGAATGATGAGCAGTTCTTC. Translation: CASSPGQNDEQFF.

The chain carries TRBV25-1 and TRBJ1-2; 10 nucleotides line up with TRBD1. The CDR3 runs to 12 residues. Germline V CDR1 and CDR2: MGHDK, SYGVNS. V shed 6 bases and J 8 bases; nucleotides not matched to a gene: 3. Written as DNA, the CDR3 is TGTGCCAGCAGGACAGGGGGCGGAGGCTACACCTTC. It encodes CASRTGGGGYTF.

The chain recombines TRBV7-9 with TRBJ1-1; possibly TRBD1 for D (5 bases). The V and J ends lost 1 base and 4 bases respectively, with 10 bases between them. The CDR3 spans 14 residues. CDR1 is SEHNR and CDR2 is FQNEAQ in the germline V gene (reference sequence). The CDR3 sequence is CASSLVHRTTEAFF. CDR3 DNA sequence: TGTGCCAGCAGCTTAGTTCACAGGACCACTGAAGCTTTCTTT.

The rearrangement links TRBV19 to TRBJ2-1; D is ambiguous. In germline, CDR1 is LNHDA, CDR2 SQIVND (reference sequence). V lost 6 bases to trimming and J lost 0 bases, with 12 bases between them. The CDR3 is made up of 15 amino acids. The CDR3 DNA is TGTGCCAGTAGGCCCAGAGGCACCTCCTACAATGAGCAGTTCTTC. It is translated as CASRPRGTSYNEQFF.

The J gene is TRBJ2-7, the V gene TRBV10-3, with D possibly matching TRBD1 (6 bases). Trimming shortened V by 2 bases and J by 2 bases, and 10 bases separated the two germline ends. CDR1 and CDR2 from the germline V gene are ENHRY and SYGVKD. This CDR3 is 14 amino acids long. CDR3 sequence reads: CAISETGPTYEQYF. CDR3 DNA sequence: TGTGCCATCAGTGAGACAGGGCCTACCTACGAGCAGTACTTC.

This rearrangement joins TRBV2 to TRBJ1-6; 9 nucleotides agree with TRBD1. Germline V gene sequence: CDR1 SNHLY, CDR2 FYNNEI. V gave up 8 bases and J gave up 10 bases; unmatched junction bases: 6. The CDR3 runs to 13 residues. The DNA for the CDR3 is TGTGCCAGCGGGGACAGGGTAAAATCACCCCTCCACTTT. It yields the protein CASGDRVKSPLHF.

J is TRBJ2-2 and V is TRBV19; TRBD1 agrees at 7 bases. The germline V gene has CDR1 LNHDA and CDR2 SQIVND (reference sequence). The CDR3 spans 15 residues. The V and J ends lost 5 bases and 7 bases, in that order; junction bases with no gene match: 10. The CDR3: CASSPVTGSVGELFF. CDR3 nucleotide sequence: TGTGCCAGTAGTCCGGTGACAGGGTCTGTCGGGGAGCTGTTTTTT. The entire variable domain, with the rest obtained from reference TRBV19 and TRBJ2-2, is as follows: DGGITQSPKYLFRKEGQNVTLSCEQNLNHDAMYWYRQDPGQGLRLIYYSQIVNDFQKGDIAEGYSVSREKKESFPLTVTSAQKNPTAFYLCASSPVTGSVGELFFGEGSRLTVL.

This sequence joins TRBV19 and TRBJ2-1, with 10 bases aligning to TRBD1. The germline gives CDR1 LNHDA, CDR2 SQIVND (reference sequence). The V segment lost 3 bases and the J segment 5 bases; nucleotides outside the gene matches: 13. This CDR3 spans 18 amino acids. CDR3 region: CASSMATGGLLVDNEQFF. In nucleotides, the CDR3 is TGTGCCAGTAGTATGGCGACAGGGGGCTTGTTGGTGGACAATGAGCAGTTCTTC. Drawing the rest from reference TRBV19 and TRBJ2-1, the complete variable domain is DGGITQSPKYLFRKEGQNVTLSCEQNLNHDAMYWYRQDPGQGLRLIYYSQIVNDFQKGDIAEGYSVSREKKESFPLTVTSAQKNPTAFYLCASSMATGGLLVDNEQFFGPGTRLTVL.

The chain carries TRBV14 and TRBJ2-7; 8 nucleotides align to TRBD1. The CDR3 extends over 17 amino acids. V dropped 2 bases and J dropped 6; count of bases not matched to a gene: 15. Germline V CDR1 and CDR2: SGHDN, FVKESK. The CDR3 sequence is CASSQLKSGTGLSEQYF. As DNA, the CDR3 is TGTGCCAGCAGCCAACTTAAATCCGGGACAGGACTATCCGAGCAGTACTTC.

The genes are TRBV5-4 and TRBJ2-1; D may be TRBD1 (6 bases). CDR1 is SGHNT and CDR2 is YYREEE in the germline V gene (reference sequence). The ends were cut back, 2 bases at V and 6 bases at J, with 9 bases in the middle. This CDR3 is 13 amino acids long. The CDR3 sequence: CASSLTRGNEQFF. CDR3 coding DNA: TGTGCCAGCAGCTTAACCAGGGGCAATGAGCAGTTCTTC.

CDR3 protein: CASNSGGTDTQYF. The CDR3 coding sequence is TGCGCCAGCAATAGCGGGGGCACAGATACGCAGTATTTT. The chain uses TRBV5-1 and TRBJ2-3; 8 bases map to TRBD2. V dropped 6 bases and J dropped 1; count of bases not matched to a gene: 1. Per germline, CDR1 SGHRS and CDR2 YFSETQ. The CDR3 totals 13 residues.

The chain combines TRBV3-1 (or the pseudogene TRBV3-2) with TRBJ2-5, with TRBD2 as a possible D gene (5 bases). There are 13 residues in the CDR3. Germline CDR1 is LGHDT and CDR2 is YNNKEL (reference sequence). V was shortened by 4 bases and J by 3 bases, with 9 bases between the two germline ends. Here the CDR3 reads CASSLEAEETQYF. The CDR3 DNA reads TGTGCCAGCAGCCTGGAGGCCGAAGAGACCCAGTACTTC.

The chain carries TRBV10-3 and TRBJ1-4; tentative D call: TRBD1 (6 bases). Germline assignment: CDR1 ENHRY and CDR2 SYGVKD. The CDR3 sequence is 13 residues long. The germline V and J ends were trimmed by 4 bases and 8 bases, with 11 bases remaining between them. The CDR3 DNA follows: TGTGCCATCAGTGGAGGGGACAACGAAAAACTGTTTTTT. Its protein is CAISGGDNEKLFF.